The sequence of this T cell receptor beta chain was determined in a study of response to subunit inactivated influenza vaccine. TCRdb re-called the RT-PCR reads with MiXCR, one entry per CDR3 protein. In the table there are roughly 540,000 distinct CDR3 sequences, roughly a quarter of which are singletons. This clonotype was seen many times. Separately, the same data were catalogued under a study of T cells expressing NK-cell markers. Per that study: Template switching by 5'RACE with UMIs generated the TCR beta cDNA. The authors sequenced eight donors, of whom seven were HCMV-seropositive and one was seronegative.

Sequencing used CD4+ T cells sorted from PBMCs, obtained roughly 12 days after vaccination. The clonotype originates from a man in his fifties or sixties who received an inactivated influenza vaccine.

Here the CDR3 DNA reads TGTGCCTGGAGCCCTATGAGAATGAACACTGAAGCTTTCTTT. This sequence encodes CAWSPMRMNTEAFF. The rearrangement joins TRBV30 to TRBJ1-1; D not resolved. This CDR3 has 14 amino acids. Trimming took off 3 bases at V and 0 bases at J, with 11 bases between the two ends. Germline CDR1 is GTSNPN and CDR2 is SVGIG (reference sequence). The full variable domain, its missing parts supplied by reference TRBV30 and TRBJ1-1, is SQTIHQWPATLVQPVGSPLSLECTVEGTSNPNLYWYRQAAGRGLQLLFYSVGIGQISSEVPQNLSASRPQDRQFILSSKKLLLSDSGFYLCAWSPMRMNTEAFFGQGTRLTVV.